This T cell receptor beta chain is from a study of response to subunit inactivated influenza vaccine. Germline CDR1 is LNHDA and CDR2 is SQIVND (reference sequence). J was trimmed by 8 bases and V by 1 base; bases with no gene match: 11. CDR3 length: 17 amino acids. MiXCR was run by TCRdb on the RT-PCR reads, yielding one entry per CDR3 protein. This table has 650,000 or so distinct CDR3 sequences, around 15% appearing once. The chain has TRBV19 and TRBJ2-3; 11 nucleotides line up with TRBD2. The sample in question was PBMCs from blood, obtained around 14 days before vaccination. The sequence came from a man aged 50 or older who received an inactivated influenza vaccine. The CDR3 DNA reads TGTGCCAGTAGTATAGTTCAACTAGCGGGAGTCCCTGGTACGCAGTATTTT. Translated, it gives CASSIVQLAGVPGTQYF.